A selection of T cell receptor beta chains follows, all from one sample in a study of blood T cell repertoires in COVID-19. Sequencing used immunoSEQ multiplex PCR; TCRdb keeps in-frame clones, though not all of them. The sample contains 100,000 to 150,000 clones, approximately 90% of which appear only once. The sequenced sample consisted of peripheral blood. The receptor set was obtained from a man in his fifties with acute or convalescent COVID-19. Each CDR3 is given with its conserved first and last residue. The D gene is left open where the match is weak. Not every row has a clone size; where given, it reads once, few, many or a size class.

clone_size d_call j_call v_call cdr3_nt cdr3_aa
once TRBD2 TRBJ2-1 TRBV6-4 TGTGCCAGCAGTGCTAGCGGGAGCTCCTACAATGAGCAGTTCTTC CASSASGSSYNEQFF
. . TRBJ1-2 TRBV9 TGTGCCAGCAGCGTAAGAGTACAGAATGGCTACACCTTC CASSVRVQNGYTF
. TRBD1 TRBJ1-5 TRBV19 TGTGCCAGTAGTAGAGGACAGGCGAATGGTCAGCCCCAGCATTTT CASSRGQANGQPQHF
once . TRBJ1-5 TRBV30 TGTGCCTGGAGTCCGAAACTGCATCAGCCCCAGCATTTT CAWSPKLHQPQHF
. . TRBJ2-7 TRBV21-1 TGTGCCAGCAGCAGCCGGGACTCAGCCTACGAGCAGTACTTC CASSSRDSAYEQYF
. . TRBJ2-1 TRBV7-6 TGTGCCAGCAGCTTCCACCGAGTCTCCTACAATGAGCAGTTCTTC CASSFHRVSYNEQFF
. TRBD1 TRBJ1-5 TRBV24-1 TGTGCCACCAGTGCGGGGGGACAGGGGGCCAATCAGCCCCAGCATTTT CATSAGGQGANQPQHF
. . TRBJ2-2 TRBV7-2 TGTGCCAGCAGCTCCGATCGGAGGGGCGAGCTGTTTTTT CASSSDRRGELFF
. . TRBJ1-1 TRBV6-5 TGTGCCAGCAGGGGAGACAGGATCCCGGGTGAAGCTTTCTTT CASRGDRIPGEAFF
. TRBD1 TRBJ2-7 TRBV7-2 TGTGCCAGCAGCTTAGAACAGGGGGTCTCCTACGAGCAGTACTTC CASSLEQGVSYEQYF
. . TRBJ1-1 TRBV7-9 TGTGCCAGCAGCCCGGTAGTCATCACTGAAGCTTTCTTT CASSPVVITEAFF
. . TRBJ2-1 TRBV6-2/TRBV6-3 TGTGCCAGCAGTTACTCTGGCGCTAGAAAGTTCTTC CASSYSGARKFF
. . TRBJ2-1 TRBV7-2 TGTGCCAGCAGCTTAGTCGTGGGCCTGGGAGGCAATGAGCAGTTCTTC CASSLVVGLGGNEQFF
. . TRBJ1-2 TRBV20-1 TGCAGTGCCCGAGCCGGGGTTGGCTACACCTTC CSARAGVGYTF
. . TRBJ2-1 TRBV6-1 TGTGCCAGCAGTGAAGCAAACCCTATCGGTCTGTTCTTC CASSEANPIGLFF
few . TRBJ1-1 TRBV5-1 TGCGCCAGCAGCTTGTCCTCGGGGGGGACTGAAGCTTTCTTT CASSLSSGGTEAFF
. . TRBJ1-2 TRBV3-1/TRBV3-2 TGTGCCAGCAGCCAAGTCCCCGGGAGCTATGGCTACACCTTC CASSQVPGSYGYTF
. . TRBJ1-5 TRBV19 TGTGCCAGTAGTATGATGGCAGGGGTAGGGAATCAGCCCCAGCATTTT CASSMMAGVGNQPQHF
. TRBD1 TRBJ1-5 TRBV27 TGTGCCAGCAGCCAGACACAGGGGAGCCAGCCCCAGCATTTT CASSQTQGSQPQHF
. . TRBJ2-5 TRBV7-9 TGTGCCAGCAGCTTAGCGGCAGGAGAGACCCAGTACTTC CASSLAAGETQYF
. TRBD1 TRBJ2-1 TRBV3-1/TRBV3-2 TGTGCCAGCAGCCTACGGGACAGGCTATACAATGAGCAGTTCTTC CASSLRDRLYNEQFF
. . TRBJ1-1 TRBV5-1 TGCGCCAGCAGCCAAGCACCGACGGGGAACACTGAAGCTTTCTTT CASSQAPTGNTEAFF
. TRBD2 TRBJ2-7 TRBV30 TGTGCCTGGAGGCGGCGGGAGCCCACCGCGGGGCAGTACTTC CAWRRREPTAGQYF
. . TRBJ2-7 TRBV5-1 TGCGCCAGCACCCCTTTCGAGCAGTACTTC CASTPFEQYF
. . TRBJ2-5 TRBV11-2 TGTGCCAGCAGCTCGGCGACGGGAATCCAAGAGACCCAGTACTTC CASSSATGIQETQYF
. . TRBJ1-2 TRBV9 TGTGCCAGCAGCGCCTCCCCGGGGATAGACTATGGCTACACCTTC CASSASPGIDYGYTF
once TRBD1 TRBJ1-2 TRBV10-2 TGCGCCAGCAGTACAGGGGACTATGGCTACACCTTC CASSTGDYGYTF
. . TRBJ2-1 TRBV7-5 TGTGTCAGAAGCCTAACAGGGAATAATGAGCAGTTCTTC CVRSLTGNNEQFF
. . TRBJ1-2 TRBV7-9 TGTGCCAGCAGCTTAGGAGGCGGGGATGGCTACACCTTC CASSLGGGDGYTF